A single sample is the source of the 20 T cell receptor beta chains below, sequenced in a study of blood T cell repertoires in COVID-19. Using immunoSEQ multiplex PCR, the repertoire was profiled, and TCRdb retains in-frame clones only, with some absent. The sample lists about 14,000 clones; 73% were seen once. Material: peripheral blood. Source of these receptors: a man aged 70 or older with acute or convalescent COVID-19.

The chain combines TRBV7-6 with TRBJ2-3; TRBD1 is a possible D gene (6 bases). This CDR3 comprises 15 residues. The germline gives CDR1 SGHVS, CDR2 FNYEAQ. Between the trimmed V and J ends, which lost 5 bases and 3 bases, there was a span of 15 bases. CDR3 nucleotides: TGTGCCAGCAGCCCGACAGGACGGGGAACAGATACGCAGTATTTT. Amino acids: CASSPTGRGTDTQYF.

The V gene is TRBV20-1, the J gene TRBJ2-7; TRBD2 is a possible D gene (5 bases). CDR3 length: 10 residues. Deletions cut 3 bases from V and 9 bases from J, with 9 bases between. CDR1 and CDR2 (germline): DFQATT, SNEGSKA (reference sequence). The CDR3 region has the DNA TGCAGTGCTAGTGATAGCGTGCAGTACTTC. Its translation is CSASDSVQYF.

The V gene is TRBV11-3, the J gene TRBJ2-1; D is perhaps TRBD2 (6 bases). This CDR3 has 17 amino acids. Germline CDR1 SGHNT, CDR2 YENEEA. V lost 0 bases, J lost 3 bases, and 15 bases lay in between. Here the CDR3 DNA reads TGTGCCAGCAGCTTAGACGGGACGGTTAGCGGCTACAATGAGCAGTTCTTC. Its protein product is CASSLDGTVSGYNEQFF.

CDR3 coding DNA: TGCGCCAGCAGCCCGGGGGGGCGGGAGCTGTTTTTT. It specifies CASSPGGRELFF. The chain employs TRBV5-1 and TRBJ2-2, with 8 bases that match TRBD2. The ends lost 4 bases at V and 9 bases at J; junction bases unmatched: 2. Per germline, CDR1 SGHRS and CDR2 YFSETQ. The CDR3 totals 12 residues.

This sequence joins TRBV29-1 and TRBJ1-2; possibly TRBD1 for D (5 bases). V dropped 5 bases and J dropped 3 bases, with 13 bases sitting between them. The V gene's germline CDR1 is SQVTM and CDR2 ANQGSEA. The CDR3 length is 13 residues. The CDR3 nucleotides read TGCAGCGTTCGTCGGGGAGGGGACTATGGCTACACCTTC. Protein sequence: CSVRRGGDYGYTF.

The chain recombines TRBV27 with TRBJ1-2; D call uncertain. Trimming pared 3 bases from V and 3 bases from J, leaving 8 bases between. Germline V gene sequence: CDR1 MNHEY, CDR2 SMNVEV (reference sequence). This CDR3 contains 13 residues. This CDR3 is CASSFGVDYGYTF. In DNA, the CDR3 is TGTGCCAGCAGTTTCGGGGTAGACTATGGCTACACCTTC.

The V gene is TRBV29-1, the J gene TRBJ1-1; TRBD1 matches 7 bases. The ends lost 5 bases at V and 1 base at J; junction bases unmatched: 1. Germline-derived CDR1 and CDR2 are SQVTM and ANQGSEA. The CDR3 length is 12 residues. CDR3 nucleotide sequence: TGCAGCGTTACAGGGGCGAACACTGAAGCTTTCTTT. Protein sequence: CSVTGANTEAFF.

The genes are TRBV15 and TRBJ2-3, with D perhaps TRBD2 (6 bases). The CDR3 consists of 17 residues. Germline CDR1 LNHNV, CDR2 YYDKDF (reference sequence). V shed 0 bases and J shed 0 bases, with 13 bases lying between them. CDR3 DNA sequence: TGTGCCACCAGCAGAGAAATAGCGGCCTTAAGCACAGATACGCAGTATTTT. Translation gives CATSREIAALSTDTQYF.

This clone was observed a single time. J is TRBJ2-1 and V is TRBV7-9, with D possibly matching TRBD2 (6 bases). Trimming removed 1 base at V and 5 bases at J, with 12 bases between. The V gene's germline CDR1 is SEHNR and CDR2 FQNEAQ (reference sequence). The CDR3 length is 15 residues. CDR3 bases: TGTGCCAGCAGCTTAGGGGGTGCGGGGAACAATGAGCAGTTCTTC. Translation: CASSLGGAGNNEQFF.

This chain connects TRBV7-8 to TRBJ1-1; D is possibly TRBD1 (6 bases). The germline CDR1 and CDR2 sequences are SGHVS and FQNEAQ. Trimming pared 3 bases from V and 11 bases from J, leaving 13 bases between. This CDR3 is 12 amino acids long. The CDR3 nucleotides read TGTGCCAGCAGCTTGAGTTCAGGGGAGGCTTTCTTT. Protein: CASSLSSGEAFF. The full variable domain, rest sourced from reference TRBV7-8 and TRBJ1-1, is GAGVSQSPRYKVAKRGQDVALRCDPISGHVSLFWYQQALGQGPEFLTYFQNEAQLDKSGLPSDRFFAERPEGSVSTLKIQRTQQEDSAVYLCASSLSSGEAFFGQGTRLTVV.

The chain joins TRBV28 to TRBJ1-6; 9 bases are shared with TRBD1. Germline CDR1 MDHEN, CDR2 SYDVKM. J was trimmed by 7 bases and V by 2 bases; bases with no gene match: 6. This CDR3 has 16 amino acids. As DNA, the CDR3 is TGTGCCAGCAGTTTACCCGGGACAGGGCACAATTCACCCCTCCACTTT. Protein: CASSLPGTGHNSPLHF.

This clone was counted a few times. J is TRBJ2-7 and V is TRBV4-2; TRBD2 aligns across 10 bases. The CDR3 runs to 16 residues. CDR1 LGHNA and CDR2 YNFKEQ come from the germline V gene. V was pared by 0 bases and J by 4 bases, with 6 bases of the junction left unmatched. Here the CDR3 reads CASSQDPASGRYEQYF. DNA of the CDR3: TGTGCCAGCAGCCAAGACCCGGCTAGCGGGAGATACGAGCAGTACTTC.

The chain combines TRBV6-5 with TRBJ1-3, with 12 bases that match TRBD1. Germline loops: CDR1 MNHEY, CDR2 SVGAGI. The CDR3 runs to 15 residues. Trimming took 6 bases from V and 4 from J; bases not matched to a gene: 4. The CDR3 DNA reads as TGTGCCAGCAGAACGGGACAGGGGGCAGGAAACACCATATATTTT. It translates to CASRTGQGAGNTIYF.

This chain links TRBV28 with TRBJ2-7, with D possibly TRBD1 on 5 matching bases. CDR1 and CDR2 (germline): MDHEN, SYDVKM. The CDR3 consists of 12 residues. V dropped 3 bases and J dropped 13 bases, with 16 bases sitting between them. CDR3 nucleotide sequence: TGTGCCAGCAGTTTTTTCGGCACAGGTGACTACTTC. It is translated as CASSFFGTGDYF.

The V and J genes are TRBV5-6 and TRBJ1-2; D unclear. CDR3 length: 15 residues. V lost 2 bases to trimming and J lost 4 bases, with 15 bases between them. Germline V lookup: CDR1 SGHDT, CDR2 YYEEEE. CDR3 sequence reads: CASSLMSLPGYGYTF. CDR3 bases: TGTGCCAGCAGCTTAATGAGTCTACCGGGCTATGGCTACACCTTC.

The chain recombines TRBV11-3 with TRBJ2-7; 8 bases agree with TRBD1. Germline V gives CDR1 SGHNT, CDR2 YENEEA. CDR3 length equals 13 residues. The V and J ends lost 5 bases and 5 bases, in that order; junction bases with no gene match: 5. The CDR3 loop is CASSGDRGNEQYF. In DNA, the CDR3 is TGTGCCAGCAGCGGCGACAGGGGAAACGAGCAGTACTTC.

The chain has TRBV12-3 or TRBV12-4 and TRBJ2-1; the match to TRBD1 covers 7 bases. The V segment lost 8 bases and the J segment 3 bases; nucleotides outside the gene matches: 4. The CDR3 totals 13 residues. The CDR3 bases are TGTGCCAGCCGGGACAGCTTCTACAATGAGCAGTTCTTC. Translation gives CASRDSFYNEQFF.

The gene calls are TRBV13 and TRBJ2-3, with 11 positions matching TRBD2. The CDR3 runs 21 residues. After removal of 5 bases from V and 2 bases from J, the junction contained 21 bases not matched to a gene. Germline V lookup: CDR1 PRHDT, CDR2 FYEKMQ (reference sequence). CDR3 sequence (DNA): TGTGCCAGCAGCGCGAGAAAACGAGCTAGCGGGAGGCCTCTCTTCACAGATACGCAGTATTTT. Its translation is CASSARKRASGRPLFTDTQYF.

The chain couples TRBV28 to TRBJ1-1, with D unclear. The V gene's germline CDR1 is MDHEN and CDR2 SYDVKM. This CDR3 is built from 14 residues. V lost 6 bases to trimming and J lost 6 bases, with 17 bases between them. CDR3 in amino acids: CASSSSSRWAEAFF. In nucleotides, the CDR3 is TGTGCCAGCAGCTCCTCGTCGAGGTGGGCTGAAGCTTTCTTT.

Here the CDR3 reads CASSSLRGSERFTEAFF. CDR3 bases: TGTGCCAGCAGCTCCCTCAGGGGCTCCGAGAGATTCACTGAAGCTTTCTTT. The chain combines TRBV5-6 with TRBJ1-1, with D tentatively TRBD1 (6 bases). This CDR3 spans 17 amino acids. The V gene lost 3 bases and the J gene lost 4 bases, with 22 bases spanning the gap. Germline-derived CDR1 and CDR2 are SGHDT and YYEEEE.